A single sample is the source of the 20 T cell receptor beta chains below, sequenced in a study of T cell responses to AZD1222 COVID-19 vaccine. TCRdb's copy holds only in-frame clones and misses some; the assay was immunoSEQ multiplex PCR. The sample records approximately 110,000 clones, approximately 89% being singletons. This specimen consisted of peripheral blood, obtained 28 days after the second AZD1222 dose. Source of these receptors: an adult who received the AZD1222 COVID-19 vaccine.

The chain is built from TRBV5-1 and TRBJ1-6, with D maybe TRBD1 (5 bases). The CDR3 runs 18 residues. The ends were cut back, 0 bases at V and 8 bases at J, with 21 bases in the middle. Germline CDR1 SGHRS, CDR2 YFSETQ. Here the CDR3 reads CASSLADGAPRGDSPLHF. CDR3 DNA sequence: TGCGCCAGCAGCTTGGCCGACGGGGCCCCGCGCGGTGATTCACCCCTCCACTTT.

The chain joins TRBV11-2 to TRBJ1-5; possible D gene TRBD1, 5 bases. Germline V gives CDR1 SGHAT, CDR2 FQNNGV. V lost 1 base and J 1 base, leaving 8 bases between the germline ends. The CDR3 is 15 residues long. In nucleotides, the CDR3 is TGTGCCAGCAGCTTAGGGGGGGGAAGCAATCAGCCCCAGCATTTT. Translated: CASSLGGGSNQPQHF.

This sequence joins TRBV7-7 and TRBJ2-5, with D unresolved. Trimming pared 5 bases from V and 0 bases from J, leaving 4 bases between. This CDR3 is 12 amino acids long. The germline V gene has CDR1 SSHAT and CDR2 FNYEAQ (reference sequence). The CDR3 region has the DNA TGTGCCAGCAGCCCCGACCAAGAGACCCAGTACTTC. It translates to CASSPDQETQYF.

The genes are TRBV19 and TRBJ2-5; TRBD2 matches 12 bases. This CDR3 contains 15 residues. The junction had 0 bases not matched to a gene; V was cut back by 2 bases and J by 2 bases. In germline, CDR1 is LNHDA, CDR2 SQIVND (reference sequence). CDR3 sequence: CASSILAGGQETQYF. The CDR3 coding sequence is TGTGCCAGTAGTATACTAGCGGGGGGGCAAGAGACCCAGTACTTC.

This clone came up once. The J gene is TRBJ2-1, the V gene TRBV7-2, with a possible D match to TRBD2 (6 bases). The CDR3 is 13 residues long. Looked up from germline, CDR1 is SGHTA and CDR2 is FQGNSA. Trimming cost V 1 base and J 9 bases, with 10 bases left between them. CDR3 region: CASSLGLVGEQFF. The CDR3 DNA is TGTGCCAGCAGCTTAGGACTAGTCGGTGAGCAGTTCTTC.

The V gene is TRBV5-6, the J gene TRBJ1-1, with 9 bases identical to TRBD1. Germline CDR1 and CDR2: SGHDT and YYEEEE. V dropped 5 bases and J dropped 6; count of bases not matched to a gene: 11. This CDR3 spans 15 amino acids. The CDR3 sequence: CASSRPGTGPSEAFF. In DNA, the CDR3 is TGTGCCAGCAGTAGACCCGGGACAGGGCCCTCTGAAGCTTTCTTT.

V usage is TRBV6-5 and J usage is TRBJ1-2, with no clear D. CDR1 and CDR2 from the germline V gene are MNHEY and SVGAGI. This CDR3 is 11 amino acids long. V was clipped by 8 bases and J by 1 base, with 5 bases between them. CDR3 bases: TGTGCCAGCCAACATAACTATGGCTACACCTTC. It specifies CASQHNYGYTF.

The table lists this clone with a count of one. CDR3 nucleotide sequence: TGTGCCTGGAGCGGAGGACAGTGGGAGCAGTACTTC. Its protein is CAWSGGQWEQYF. The V gene is TRBV30, the J gene TRBJ2-7, with D perhaps TRBD1 (6 bases). Looked up from germline, CDR1 is GTSNPN and CDR2 is SVGIG (reference sequence). The CDR3 is made up of 12 amino acids. V lost 3 bases to trimming and J lost 7 bases, with 13 bases between them.

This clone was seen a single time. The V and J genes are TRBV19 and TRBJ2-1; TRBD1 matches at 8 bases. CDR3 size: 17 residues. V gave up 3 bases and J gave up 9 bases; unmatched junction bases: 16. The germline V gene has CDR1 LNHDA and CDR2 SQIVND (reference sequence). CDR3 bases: TGTGCCAGTAGTATGGGCAGCGGCAGGGGGCATGGAGGTGAGCAGTTCTTC. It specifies CASSMGSGRGHGGEQFF.

As DNA, the CDR3 is TGTGCCAGCACCATTGGAGGTAGCGGGGTTACCGGGGAGCTGTTTTTT. Translation: CASTIGGSGVTGELFF. The gene calls are TRBV9 and TRBJ2-2; 8 bases are a match to TRBD2. Trimming removed 6 bases from V and 5 bases from J; junction bases left unmatched: 12. There are 16 residues in the CDR3. The germline V gene has CDR1 SGDLS and CDR2 YYNGEE.

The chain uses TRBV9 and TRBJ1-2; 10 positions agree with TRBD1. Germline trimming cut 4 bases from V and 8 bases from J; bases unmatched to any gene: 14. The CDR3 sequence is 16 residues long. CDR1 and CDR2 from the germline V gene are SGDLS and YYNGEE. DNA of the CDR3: TGTGCCAGCAGCTCCGAAGGAAGACAGGGGGCGTCGGGCTACACCTTC. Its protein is CASSSEGRQGASGYTF. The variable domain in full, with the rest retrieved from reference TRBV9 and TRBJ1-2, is DSGVTQTPKHLITATGQRVTLRCSPRSGDLSVYWYQQSLDQGLQFLIQYYNGEERAKGNILERFSAQQFPDLHSELNLSSLELGDSALYFCASSSEGRQGASGYTFGSGTRLTVV.

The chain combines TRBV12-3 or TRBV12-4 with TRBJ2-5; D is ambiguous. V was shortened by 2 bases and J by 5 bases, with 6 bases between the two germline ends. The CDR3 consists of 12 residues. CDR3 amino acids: CASSLRWETQYF. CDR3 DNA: TGTGCCAGCAGTTTACGATGGGAGACCCAGTACTTC.

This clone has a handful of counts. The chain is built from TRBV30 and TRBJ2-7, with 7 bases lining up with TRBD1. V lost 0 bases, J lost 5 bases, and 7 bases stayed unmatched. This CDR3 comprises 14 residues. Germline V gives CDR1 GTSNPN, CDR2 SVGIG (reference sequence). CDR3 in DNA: TGTGCCTGGAGTGTACTACAGGGGCTCCACGAGCAGTACTTC. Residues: CAWSVLQGLHEQYF. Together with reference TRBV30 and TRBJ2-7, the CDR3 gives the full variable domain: SQTIHQWPATLVQPVGSPLSLECTVEGTSNPNLYWYRQAAGRGLQLLFYSVGIGQISSEVPQNLSASRPQDRQFILSSKKLLLSDSGFYLCAWSVLQGLHEQYFGPGTRLTVT.

This CDR3 is CASSGQGNNQPQHF. CDR3 in DNA: TGTGCCAGCAGCGGACAGGGGAACAATCAGCCCCAGCATTTT. This sequence joins TRBV2 and TRBJ1-5; 9 bases align to TRBD1. Germline CDR1 SNHLY, CDR2 FYNNEI. CDR3 length equals 14 residues. V was clipped by 6 bases and J by 3 bases; unmatched bases: 3.

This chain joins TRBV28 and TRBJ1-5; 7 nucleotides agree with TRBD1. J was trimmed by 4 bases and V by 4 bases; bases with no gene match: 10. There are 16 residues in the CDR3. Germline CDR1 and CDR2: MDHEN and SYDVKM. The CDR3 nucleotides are TGTGCCAGCAGTTCAGTTACAGGGGCCAGGAATCAGCCCCAGCATTTT. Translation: CASSSVTGARNQPQHF.

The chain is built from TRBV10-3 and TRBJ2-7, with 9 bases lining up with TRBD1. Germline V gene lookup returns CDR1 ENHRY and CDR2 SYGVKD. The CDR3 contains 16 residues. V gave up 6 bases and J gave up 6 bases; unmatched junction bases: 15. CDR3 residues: CAIRDKIQGAAGEQYF. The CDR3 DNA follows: TGTGCCATCAGGGATAAAATACAGGGGGCGGCTGGCGAGCAGTACTTC.

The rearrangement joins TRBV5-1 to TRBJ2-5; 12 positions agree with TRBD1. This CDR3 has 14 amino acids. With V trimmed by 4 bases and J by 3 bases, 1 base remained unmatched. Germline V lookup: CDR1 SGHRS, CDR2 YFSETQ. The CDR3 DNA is TGCGCCAGCAGCGGGACAGGGGGCGAAGAGACCCAGTACTTC. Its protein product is CASSGTGGEETQYF.

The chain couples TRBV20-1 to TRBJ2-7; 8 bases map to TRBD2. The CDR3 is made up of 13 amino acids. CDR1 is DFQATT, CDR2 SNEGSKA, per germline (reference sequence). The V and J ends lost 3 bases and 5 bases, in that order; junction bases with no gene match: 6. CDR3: CSASSGDLDEQYF. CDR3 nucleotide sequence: TGCAGTGCTAGTAGCGGGGATTTGGACGAGCAGTACTTC.

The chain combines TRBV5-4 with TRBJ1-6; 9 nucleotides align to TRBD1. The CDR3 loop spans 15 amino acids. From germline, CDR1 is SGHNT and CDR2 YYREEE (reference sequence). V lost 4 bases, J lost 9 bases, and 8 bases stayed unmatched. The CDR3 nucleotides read TGTGCCAGCAGCCAGGTACAGGGGGCGCGTTCACCCCTCCACTTT. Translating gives CASSQVQGARSPLHF.

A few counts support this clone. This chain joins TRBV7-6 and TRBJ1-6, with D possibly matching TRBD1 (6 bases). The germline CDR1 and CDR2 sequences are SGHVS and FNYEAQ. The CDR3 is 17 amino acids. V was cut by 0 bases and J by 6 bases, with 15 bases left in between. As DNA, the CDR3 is TGTGCCAGCAGCTTAGCGGCACAGGGTCTAAGTAATTCACCCCTCCACTTT. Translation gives CASSLAAQGLSNSPLHF.